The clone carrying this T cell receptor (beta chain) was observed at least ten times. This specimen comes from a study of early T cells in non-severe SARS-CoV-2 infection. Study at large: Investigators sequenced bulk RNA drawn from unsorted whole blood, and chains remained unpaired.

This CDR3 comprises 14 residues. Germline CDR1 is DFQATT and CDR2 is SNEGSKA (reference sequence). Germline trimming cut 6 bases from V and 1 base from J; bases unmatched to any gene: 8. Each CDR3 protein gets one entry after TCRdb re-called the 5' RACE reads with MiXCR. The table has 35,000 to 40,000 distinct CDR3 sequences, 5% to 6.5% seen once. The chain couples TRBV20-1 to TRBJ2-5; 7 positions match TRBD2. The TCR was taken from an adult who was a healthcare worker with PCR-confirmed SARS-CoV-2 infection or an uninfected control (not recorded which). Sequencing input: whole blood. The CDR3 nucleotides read TGCAGTGCCTCCGCGGGGGACGTCCAAGAGACCCAGTACTTC. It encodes CSASAGDVQETQYF.